Below are 32 T cell receptor beta chains sequenced from a single sample in a study of T cell changes during pregnancy in multiple sclerosis. The assay was immunoSEQ multiplex PCR, and TCRdb's table has in-frame clones only and misses some. The sample carries around 70,000 clones, around 92% recorded once. The sample was peripheral blood, taken before pregnancy. These receptors were collected from a female donor with multiple sclerosis, enrolled in a pregnancy study.

CDR3 sequence reads: CAESRASGDYEQYF. The DNA for the CDR3 is TGCGCCGAAAGTAGGGCTAGCGGGGATTACGAGCAGTACTTC. The rearrangement joins TRBV5-1 to TRBJ2-7; 9 bases are a match to TRBD2. V lost 10 bases to trimming and J lost 4 bases; unmatched junction nucleotides: 12. The CDR3 is 14 residues long. CDR1 is SGHRS, CDR2 YFSETQ, per germline.

The chain has TRBV6-4 and TRBJ2-1, with TRBD2 as a possible D gene (6 bases). V was trimmed by 0 bases and J by 8 bases, leaving 17 bases between them. This CDR3 has 16 amino acids. In germline, CDR1 is MRHNA, CDR2 SNTAGT. The DNA for the CDR3 is TGTGCCAGCAGTGACTCGTACGGGAGCGGCCGCCATGAGCAGTTCTTC. Translated: CASSDSYGSGRHEQFF.

The V and J genes are TRBV7-2 and TRBJ1-3; 7 bases map to TRBD1. Germline V gene sequence: CDR1 SGHTA, CDR2 FQGNSA. The V gene end was trimmed by 7 bases and the J gene end by 0 bases; junction bases not matched to a gene: 3. This CDR3 spans 14 amino acids. CDR3: CASKRDSSGNTIYF. CDR3 nucleotides: TGTGCCAGCAAGAGGGACAGCTCTGGAAACACCATATATTTT.

The J gene is TRBJ2-1, the V gene TRBV7-9; 8 bases agree with TRBD2. CDR3 size: 14 residues. The V and J ends lost 1 base and 12 bases, in that order; junction bases with no gene match: 8. The germline V gene encodes CDR1 SEHNR and CDR2 FQNEAQ (reference sequence). The CDR3 region has the DNA TGTGCCAGCAGCTTAGAGGCGGGAGGCGCTTCGCAGTTCTTC. The encoded protein is CASSLEAGGASQFF.

The V call is TRBV18, the J call TRBJ1-1; no clear D gene. The CDR3 loop spans 16 amino acids. Trimming pared 4 bases from V and 3 bases from J, leaving 18 bases between. Germline lookup yields CDR1 KGHSH and CDR2 LQKENI. For the CDR3, the DNA is TGTGCCAGCTCACTCTTGGGCGGGGAGACGTACACTGAAGCTTTCTTT. This gives the protein CASSLLGGETYTEAFF. The full variable domain, rest sourced from reference TRBV18 and TRBJ1-1, is NAGVMQNPRHLVRRRGQEARLRCSPMKGHSHVYWYRQLPEEGLKFMVYLQKENIIDESGMPKERFSAEFPKEGPSILRIQQVVRGDSAAYFCASSLLGGETYTEAFFGQGTRLTVV.

The chain combines TRBV19 with TRBJ2-1, with 7 bases identical to TRBD2. CDR1 and CDR2 from the germline V gene are LNHDA and SQIVND (reference sequence). The CDR3 has 15 residues. V dropped 4 bases and J dropped 6; count of bases not matched to a gene: 9. CDR3 in DNA: TGTGCCAGTAGTACAGGACGGACTAGTATCAATGAGCAGTTCTTC. Residues: CASSTGRTSINEQFF.

The chain joins TRBV5-1 to TRBJ2-7, with 7 bases aligning to TRBD2. Germline trimming cut 3 bases from V and 2 bases from J; bases unmatched to any gene: 17. There are 18 residues in the CDR3. CDR1 SGHRS and CDR2 YFSETQ come from the germline V gene. This CDR3 is CASSSLVLADRSPYEQYF. As DNA, the CDR3 is TGCGCCAGCAGCTCGTTGGTTCTAGCGGATCGAAGCCCCTACGAGCAGTACTTC.

This chain joins TRBV6-1 and TRBJ1-1; possibly TRBD1 for D (5 bases). Germline CDR1 MNHNS, CDR2 SASEGT. The V end was cut by 7 bases, the J end by 4 bases, with 13 bases between. The CDR3 consists of 13 residues. The CDR3 sequence is CASMAGWSTEAFF. The DNA of the CDR3 is TGTGCCAGCATGGCAGGGTGGAGCACTGAAGCTTTCTTT.

V and J are TRBV19 and TRBJ1-1, with TRBD1 as a possible D gene (5 bases). The CDR3 runs 16 residues. Germline CDR1 reads LNHDA; CDR2 reads SQIVND (reference sequence). V gave up 3 bases and J gave up 1 base, with 15 bases separating them. CDR3 in DNA: TGTGCCAGTAGTATCCGCGCAGGGTGGGGGAACACTGAAGCTTTCTTT. This gives the protein CASSIRAGWGNTEAFF.

This clone was detected only a few times. The chain recombines TRBV6-4 with TRBJ2-7; TRBD1 agrees at 7 bases. Germline CDR1 is MRHNA and CDR2 is SNTAGT. This CDR3 is 14 amino acids long. Germline trimming cut 2 bases from V and 6 bases from J; bases unmatched to any gene: 7. This CDR3 is CASSDGNRGSEQYF. The CDR3 DNA sequence: TGTGCCAGCAGTGACGGCAACAGGGGTAGCGAGCAGTACTTC.

The rearrangement links TRBV28 to TRBJ2-7; 11 positions agree with TRBD2. The CDR3 is made up of 16 amino acids. Trimming took 3 bases from V and 1 from J; bases not matched to a gene: 5. Germline V gene data show CDR1 as MDHEN and CDR2 as SYDVKM. The CDR3 coding sequence is TGTGCCAGCAGTTTTTCGGGACTAGCGGCTTCCTACGAGCAGTACTTC. This gives the protein CASSFSGLAASYEQYF. Based on the CDR3 plus reference TRBV28 and TRBJ2-7, the full variable domain is DVKVTQSSRYLVKRTGEKVFLECVQDMDHENMFWYRQDPGLGLRLIYFSYDVKMKEKGDIPEGYSVSREKKERFSLILESASTNQTSMYLCASSFSGLAASYEQYFGPGTRLTVT.

CDR3 bases: TGTGCCAGCAGTTTATCGGTTGGGGGCGCCTATGGCTACACCTTC. Translating it yields CASSLSVGGAYGYTF. J is TRBJ1-2 and V is TRBV27; a weak D match, TRBD1 (6 bases). Germline lookup yields CDR1 MNHEY and CDR2 SMNVEV (reference sequence). CDR3 length: 15 residues. The V end was cut by 0 bases, the J end by 4 bases, with 12 bases between.

V is TRBV30 and J is TRBJ1-5; tentative D call: TRBD1 (5 bases). CDR1 GTSNPN and CDR2 SVGIG come from the germline V gene (reference sequence). This CDR3 region has 14 residues. V lost 5 bases and J lost 3, with 14 bases in between. For the CDR3, the DNA is TGTGCCTGGTGGGGAGGGGAGATCAATCAGCCCCAGCATTTT. This codes for CAWWGGEINQPQHF.

This chain links TRBV28 with TRBJ1-2, with 8 positions matching TRBD1. Germline CDR1 is MDHEN and CDR2 is SYDVKM. Trimming removed 6 bases from V and 2 bases from J; junction bases left unmatched: 5. This CDR3 contains 14 residues. The DNA of the CDR3 is TGTGCCAGCAGAGCGACAGGGGTAAACTATGGCTACACCTTC. Translation gives CASRATGVNYGYTF.

This clone occurred once. V gene TRBV19 combines with J gene TRBJ1-2; 7 nucleotides line up with TRBD1. After removal of 5 bases from V and 4 bases from J, the junction contained 7 bases not matched to a gene. This CDR3 has 14 residues. Germline CDR1 is LNHDA and CDR2 is SQIVND (reference sequence). In nucleotides, the CDR3 is TGTGCCAGTAGTCCACAGGGGATTTTCTATGGCTACACCTTC. This translates into CASSPQGIFYGYTF.

This clone has only one observation. The chain links TRBV25-1 to TRBJ2-6; 9 bases are shared with TRBD1. The CDR3 runs to 16 residues. The J segment lost 2 bases and the V segment lost 4 bases, leaving 3 bases of the junction unmatched. The V gene's germline CDR1 is MGHDK and CDR2 SYGVNS. CDR3 region: CASSATGGTGANVLTF. The CDR3, as DNA: TGTGCCAGCAGTGCTACAGGGGGCACTGGGGCCAACGTCCTGACTTTC.

This clone is a singleton in its sample. The J gene is TRBJ1-1, the V gene TRBV5-4; TRBD1 agrees at 7 bases. Germline assignment: CDR1 SGHNT and CDR2 YYREEE (reference sequence). The trim removed 10 bases at V and 1 base at J, leaving 7 bases unmatched. The CDR3 has 13 amino acids. The CDR3 here is CAFQTGWNTEAFF. The DNA for the CDR3 is TGTGCCTTCCAGACAGGGTGGAACACTGAAGCTTTCTTT. The complete variable domain, with remaining parts taken from reference TRBV5-4 and TRBJ1-1, reads ETGVTQSPTHLIKTRGQQVTLRCSSQSGHNTVSWYQQALGQGPQFIFQYYREEENGRGNFPPRFSGLQFPNYSSELNVNALELDDSALYLCAFQTGWNTEAFFGQGTRLTVV.

V gene TRBV7-9 combines with J gene TRBJ1-2, with TRBD1 matching over 10 bases. The V segment lost 4 bases and the J segment 3 bases; nucleotides outside the gene matches: 8. The CDR3 length is 16 residues. Germline V gives CDR1 SEHNR, CDR2 FQNEAQ (reference sequence). CDR3 protein: CASSSTGTGEDYGYTF. CDR3 in DNA: TGTGCCAGCAGCTCAACTGGGACAGGGGAAGACTATGGCTACACCTTC.

This chain connects TRBV27 to TRBJ2-1; no reliable D call. Germline-derived CDR1 and CDR2 are MNHEY and SMNVEV (reference sequence). V gave up 4 bases and J gave up 8 bases, with 9 bases separating them. The CDR3 is made up of 12 amino acids. The DNA for the CDR3 is TGTGCCAGCAGTTCTGTTCCTGATGAGCAGTTCTTC. This gives the protein CASSSVPDEQFF.

The V call is TRBV25-1, the J call TRBJ2-1; D is possibly TRBD2 (6 bases). V lost 8 bases, J lost 0 bases, and 11 bases lay in between. The germline V gene encodes CDR1 MGHDK and CDR2 SYGVNS. CDR3 length: 14 amino acids. CDR3 nucleotide sequence: TGTGCCAGCGGGGTAGCGGTCTCCTACAATGAGCAGTTCTTC. This encodes CASGVAVSYNEQFF.

The genes are TRBV18 and TRBJ1-1; 9 nucleotides align to TRBD1. V shed 3 bases and J 0 bases; nucleotides not matched to a gene: 8. CDR1 and CDR2 from the germline V gene are KGHSH and LQKENI. CDR3 size: 17 residues. CDR3 nucleotides: TGTGCCAGCTCACCGCAGGCGGGACAGGGACTGAACACTGAAGCTTTCTTT. This gives the protein CASSPQAGQGLNTEAFF.

The CDR3 loop reads CASTQLGLAKNIQYF. The CDR3 DNA sequence: TGTGCCAGCACCCAGCTGGGGCTAGCCAAAAACATTCAGTACTTC. The J gene is TRBJ2-4, the V gene TRBV11-2; the D gene is possibly TRBD1 (5 bases). V gave up 7 bases and J gave up 0 bases, with 13 bases separating them. The length of the CDR3 is 15 residues. The V gene's germline CDR1 is SGHAT and CDR2 FQNNGV.

This rearrangement joins TRBV18 to TRBJ1-4, with 8 bases that match TRBD1. The V segment lost 6 bases and the J segment 5 bases; nucleotides outside the gene matches: 5. Germline V lookup: CDR1 KGHSH, CDR2 LQKENI. There are 14 residues in the CDR3. This CDR3 is CASSLDRVNEKLFF. The CDR3, as DNA: TGTGCCAGCTCGTTGGACAGGGTCAATGAAAAACTGTTTTTT.

This chain joins TRBV28 and TRBJ2-7; 9 bases align to TRBD1. CDR1 MDHEN and CDR2 SYDVKM come from the germline V gene. V shed 4 bases and J 4 bases; nucleotides not matched to a gene: 5. The CDR3 spans 14 residues. For the CDR3, the DNA is TGTGCCAGCAGTTCAACAGGGGGCTCGTACGAGCAGTACTTC. Protein: CASSSTGGSYEQYF.

This CDR3 reads CASSPYTLARSSYEQYF. The CDR3 region has the DNA TGCGCCAGCAGCCCTTATACCCTAGCGCGAAGCTCCTACGAGCAGTACTTC. The chain links TRBV5-1 to TRBJ2-7, with a tentative D call TRBD2 (6 bases). The germline gives CDR1 SGHRS, CDR2 YFSETQ. The CDR3 consists of 17 residues. The V end was cut by 4 bases, the J end by 0 bases, with 20 bases between.

This clone was recorded only once. The chain couples TRBV4-2 to TRBJ2-1; 7 positions agree with TRBD1. This CDR3 region has 17 residues. V shed 0 bases, J shed 8 bases, and the junction held 13 bases outside the gene matches. The germline CDR1 and CDR2 sequences are LGHNA and YNFKEQ. The chain's CDR3 is CASSQDVGTVLSDEQFF. In nucleotides, the CDR3 is TGTGCCAGCAGCCAAGATGTCGGGACAGTCCTTTCGGATGAGCAGTTCTTC.

The chain is built from TRBV27 and TRBJ1-2; no reliable D call. The CDR3 is 14 residues long. V lost 0 bases and J 7 bases, leaving 12 bases between the germline ends. CDR1 and CDR2 (germline): MNHEY, SMNVEV (reference sequence). CDR3 residues: CASSLSRFSGGYTF. Written as DNA, the CDR3 is TGTGCCAGCAGTTTATCTAGGTTTTCGGGTGGCTACACCTTC.

This clone appeared once. The chain uses TRBV7-9 and TRBJ2-6; 9 bases are shared with TRBD2. The CDR3 is 19 residues long. CDR1 is SEHNR, CDR2 FQNEAQ, per germline (reference sequence). V was clipped by 4 bases and J by 4 bases; unmatched bases: 14. The CDR3 region has the DNA TGTGCCAGCAGCTATGGGACCGGGACTAGCTTATCCGGGGCCAACGTCCTGACTTTC. As protein: CASSYGTGTSLSGANVLTF.

This chain uses TRBV7-9 with TRBJ2-7; 9 bases are shared with TRBD1. The length of the CDR3 is 15 residues. Per the germline V gene, CDR1 is SEHNR and CDR2 is FQNEAQ (reference sequence). V shed 4 bases and J 3 bases; nucleotides not matched to a gene: 7. The CDR3 DNA is TGTGCCAGCAGCTGGTACAGGGGGCAGTACTACGAGCAGTACTTC. The encoded protein is CASSWYRGQYYEQYF.

The chain couples TRBV11-1 to TRBJ2-7, with 7 bases aligning to TRBD2. The CDR3 runs 17 residues. V lost 0 bases to trimming and J lost 0 bases; unmatched junction nucleotides: 8. Germline CDR1 reads SGHAT; CDR2 reads FQDESV (reference sequence). Here the CDR3 reads CASSLALASGSSYEQYF. CDR3 sequence (DNA): TGTGCCAGCAGCTTAGCGCTGGCTAGCGGCAGCTCCTACGAGCAGTACTTC.

This clone was counted a single time. The gene calls are TRBV28 and TRBJ1-2; 7 positions agree with TRBD1. The germline V gene encodes CDR1 MDHEN and CDR2 SYDVKM. The V segment lost 8 bases and the J segment 2 bases; nucleotides outside the gene matches: 5. This CDR3 has 13 amino acids. CDR3 region: CASVQGWNYGYTF. The CDR3 DNA reads as TGTGCCAGCGTACAGGGGTGGAACTATGGCTACACCTTC.

This chain connects TRBV29-1 to TRBJ2-1, with 9 bases aligning to TRBD1. Trimming removed 3 bases from V and 3 bases from J; junction bases left unmatched: 0. Germline loops: CDR1 SQVTM, CDR2 ANQGSEA. This CDR3 region has 13 residues. The CDR3 DNA follows: TGCAGCGTTGAGGGACAGGGCTACAATGAGCAGTTCTTC. Translated, it gives CSVEGQGYNEQFF.